This paragraph covers one T cell receptor (beta chain) sequence. What it binds is unknown. There are 13 residues in the CDR3. V was trimmed by 8 bases and J by 1 base, leaving 13 bases between them. Germline V gives CDR1 DFQATT, CDR2 SNEGSKA (reference sequence). Through a sample-barcoded 5' primer and a J-beta primer mix, a second PCR was run for about 7 to 12 cycles. All samples yielded 2.5 million or more CDR3-containing paired-end reads. TCRdb fed the 5' RACE reads into MiXCR, producing one record per CDR3 protein. The sample shows hundreds of thousands of distinct CDR3 sequences, roughly three fifths of them seen only once. The data were taken from a study of blood T cells in healthy people across ages. Across the whole study: For every two T cells, template switching captured about one barcoded beta molecule. The study, taken as a whole, reports: Unknown donor CMV status possibly confounded expanded clonotype changes. Whereas aged donors had fewer naive CD4+ cells, long-lived donors had more of them and higher diversity.

This TCR derives from a man between 40 and 49 years old in good health. Sequences were obtained from blood. The chain combines TRBV20-1 with TRBJ2-3; no definite D call. In DNA form, the CDR3 reads TGCAGTACCCAACGCGGAGGCACAGATACGCAGTATTTT. It translates to CSTQRGGTDTQYF.